The subject of this entry is one T cell receptor (beta chain). This table comes from immunoSEQ multiplex PCR, and its TCRdb copy is limited to in-frame clones, with some not included. The profile shows 74,000 or so clones, 80% to 85% of them singletons. This record comes from a study of T cell responses to AZD1222 COVID-19 vaccine. Germline values: CDR1 DFQATT, CDR2 SNEGSKA (reference sequence). The CDR3 is made up of 10 amino acids. V was shortened by 6 bases and J by 5 bases, with 7 bases between the two germline ends. The TCR originated in an adult in good health. The sample in question was peripheral blood, obtained on day 0 of AZD1222 vaccination. The V and J genes are TRBV20-1 and TRBJ1-1; the D is unclear. The CDR3 loop reads CSAPGTEAFF. In DNA, the CDR3 is TGCAGTGCCCCCGGTACTGAAGCTTTCTTT.